This passage covers 8 T cell receptor beta chains from one sample sequenced in a study of beta chain features in type 1 diabetes (dated 2018 in TCRdb). Their recognized antigens are unknown. The library relied on the immunoSEQ multiplex PCR assay. The High Capacity cDNA Reverse Transcription Kit was used to reverse transcribe all of the isolated RNA, meaning that expressed TCRB transcripts were what got sequenced. TCRdb holds this immuneACCESS table with in-frame rearrangements only. Some clones are missing; in checked studies, unresolved V genes explain under half, and the rest has no known cause. The sample table lists 150,000 or so clones, roughly 8% of them with a count of one. 0.45% to 0.55% of the sample belongs to the ten largest clones. The paper's findings and limits, for the study overall: In all four CD4+ subsets, TCRB CDR3 length was moderately but significantly shorter in type 1 diabetes patients.

The source material was central memory CD4+ T cells from blood. The receptors come from a woman younger than 35 with type 1 diabetes.

In nucleotides, the CDR3 is TGTGCCACCCGGGAGCAGTTCTTC. It is translated as CATREQFF. The gene calls are TRBV18 and TRBJ2-1; D unresolved. V was cut by 10 bases and J by 10 bases, with 5 bases left in between. CDR3 length: 8 residues. Germline CDR1 and CDR2: KGHSH and LQKENI.

The sample holds one count of this clone. The V call is TRBV5-1, the J call TRBJ1-6; D not resolved. Germline CDR1 is SGHRS and CDR2 is YFSETQ. V was pared by 0 bases and J by 8 bases, with 12 bases between. The length of the CDR3 is 15 residues. Here the CDR3 DNA reads TGCGCCAGCAGCTTGGATAGCAGAGACTATTCACCCCTCCACTTT. Protein sequence: CASSLDSRDYSPLHF.

V is TRBV9 and J is TRBJ2-3; 14 nucleotides line up with TRBD2. The CDR3 consists of 16 residues. Trimming took 6 bases from V and 1 from J; bases not matched to a gene: 4. The germline gives CDR1 SGDLS, CDR2 YYNGEE. The CDR3 bases are TGTGCCAGCACCCTGGGACTAGCGGGAGGCACAGATACGCAGTATTTT. Translating gives CASTLGLAGGTDTQYF.

This chain links TRBV5-4 with TRBJ2-3, with 7 bases fitting TRBD2. The CDR3 covers 16 residues. The germline gives CDR1 SGHNT, CDR2 YYREEE (reference sequence). V was pared by 4 bases and J by 1 base, with 9 bases of the junction left unmatched. CDR3 sequence: CASSGGGSVGTDTQYF. The CDR3 DNA reads as TGTGCCAGCAGCGGGGGGGGGTCAGTCGGCACAGATACGCAGTATTTT. Drawing the rest from reference TRBV5-4 and TRBJ2-3, the complete variable domain is ETGVTQSPTHLIKTRGQQVTLRCSSQSGHNTVSWYQQALGQGPQFIFQYYREEENGRGNFPPRFSGLQFPNYSSELNVNALELDDSALYLCASSGGGSVGTDTQYFGPGTRLTVL.

The V and J genes are TRBV6-6 and TRBJ2-7; 8 bases fit TRBD1. Germline CDR1 reads MNHNY; CDR2 reads SVGAGI (reference sequence). The CDR3 spans 14 residues. Trimming at V came to 2 bases and at J to 5 bases, leaving 5 bases not matched to a gene. CDR3 sequence: CASSYGDRGNEQYF. In nucleotides, the CDR3 is TGTGCCAGCAGTTACGGTGACAGGGGAAACGAGCAGTACTTC.

This clone was observed a handful of times. The chain couples TRBV28 to TRBJ2-1, with a weak D call TRBD2 (6 bases). CDR3 size: 13 residues. Germline V CDR1 and CDR2: MDHEN, SYDVKM. Trimming pared 7 bases from V and 3 bases from J, leaving 10 bases between. This chain's CDR3 is CASMAGNYNEQFF. The CDR3 nucleotides are TGTGCCAGCATGGCGGGAAACTACAATGAGCAGTTCTTC.

CDR3 loop: CASSVKAGRIDTQYF. The CDR3, as DNA: TGTGCCAGCAGTGTCAAGGCGGGGAGGATAGATACGCAGTATTTT. The chain is built from TRBV2 and TRBJ2-3, with D possibly matching TRBD2 (6 bases). This CDR3 is 15 amino acids long. Between the trimmed V and J ends, which lost 4 bases and 5 bases, there was a span of 16 bases. Germline CDR1 reads SNHLY; CDR2 reads FYNNEI.

The V gene is TRBV13, the J gene TRBJ1-5; D ambiguous. CDR1 and CDR2 (germline): PRHDT, FYEKMQ (reference sequence). The CDR3 consists of 15 residues. V lost 0 bases and J lost 0, with 6 bases in between. This CDR3 is CASSLGPDSNQPQHF. The CDR3, as DNA: TGTGCCAGCAGCTTAGGGCCAGATAGCAATCAGCCCCAGCATTTT.